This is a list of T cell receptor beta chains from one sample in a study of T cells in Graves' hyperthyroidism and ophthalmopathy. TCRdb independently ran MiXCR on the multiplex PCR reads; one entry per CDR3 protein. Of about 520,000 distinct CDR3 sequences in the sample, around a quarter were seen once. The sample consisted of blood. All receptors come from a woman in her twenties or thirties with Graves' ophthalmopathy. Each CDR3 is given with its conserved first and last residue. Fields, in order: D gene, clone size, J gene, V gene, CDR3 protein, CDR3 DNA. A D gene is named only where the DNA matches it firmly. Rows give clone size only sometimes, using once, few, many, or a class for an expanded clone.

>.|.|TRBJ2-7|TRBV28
CASSSPVKRLTYEQYF
TGTGCCAGCAGTTCCCCAGTCAAACGGCTAACCTACGAGCAGTACTTC
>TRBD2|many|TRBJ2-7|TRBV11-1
CASSWPGGNSPYEQYF
TGTGCCAGCAGCTGGCCGGGGGGGAATTCCCCCTACGAGCAGTACTTC
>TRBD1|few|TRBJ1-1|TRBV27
CASSLAPDRGTEAFF
TGTGCCAGCAGTTTAGCCCCCGACAGGGGTACTGAAGCTTTCTTT
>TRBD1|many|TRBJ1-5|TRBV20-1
CSLRDRLNQPQHF
TGCAGTCTCCGGGACAGGCTTAATCAGCCCCAGCATTTT
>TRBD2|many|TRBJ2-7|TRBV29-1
CSVEEAGGGEQYF
TGCAGCGTTGAAGAAGCGGGGGGTGGAGAGCAGTACTTC
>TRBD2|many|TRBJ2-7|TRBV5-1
CASSLSGAPYEQYF
TGCGCCAGCAGCTTAAGCGGGGCTCCCTACGAGCAGTACTTC
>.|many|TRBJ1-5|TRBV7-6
CASSLGALGSNQPQHF
TGTGCCAGCAGCTTAGGGGCATTGGGGAGCAATCAGCCCCAGCATTTT
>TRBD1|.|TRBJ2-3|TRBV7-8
CASSPWTGVDTQYF
TGTGCCAGCAGCCCATGGACAGGGGTTGATACGCAGTATTTT
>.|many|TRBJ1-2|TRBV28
CASSPPWETSDYGYTF
TGTGCCAGCAGTCCCCCTTGGGAGACCTCGGACTATGGCTACACCTTC
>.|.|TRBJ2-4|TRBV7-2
CASSLARNGGRNIQYF
TGTGCCAGCAGCTTAGCGCGGAACGGGGGAAGGAACATTCAGTACTTC
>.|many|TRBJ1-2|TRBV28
CASSSPFPDGYTF
TGTGCCAGCAGTTCCCCGTTTCCCGATGGCTACACCTTC
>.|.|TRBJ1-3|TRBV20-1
CSASRASSGNTIYF
TGCAGTGCCAGTCGGGCCAGCTCTGGAAACACCATATATTTT
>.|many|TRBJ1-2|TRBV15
CATSRDMGQGPPGYTF
TGTGCCACCAGCAGAGATATGGGGCAGGGGCCCCCGGGCTACACCTTC
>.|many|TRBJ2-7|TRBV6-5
CASSYSMGQFYEQYF
TGTGCCAGCAGTTACTCGATGGGGCAGTTTTACGAGCAGTACTTC
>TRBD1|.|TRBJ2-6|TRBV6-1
CASSGQGFSGANVLTF
TGTGCCAGCAGCGGACAGGGGTTCTCTGGGGCCAACGTCCTGACTTTC
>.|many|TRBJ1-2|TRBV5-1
CASSEGGNYGYTF
TGCGCCAGCAGTGAGGGGGGGAACTATGGCTACACCTTC
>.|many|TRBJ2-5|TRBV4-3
CASSPFGGGETQYF
TGCGCCAGCAGCCCTTTTGGGGGAGGAGAGACCCAGTACTTC